The 12 T cell receptor beta chains presented below share a single source sample, sequenced in a study of technical replicates of blood from a few donors. Sequencing was performed with immunoSEQ multiplex PCR; in TCRdb, only in-frame clones are kept and a portion is missing. The sample has 65,000 to 90,000 clones; over 95% are singletons. Sequenced: T cells isolated from PBMCs. The receptors originated from a human donor in good health.

The chain recombines TRBV7-9 with TRBJ2-3; TRBD1 agrees at 7 bases. With 2 bases clipped from V and 4 bases from J, the junction kept 6 bases outside the gene matches. The CDR3 contains 15 residues. Germline values: CDR1 SEHNR, CDR2 FQNEAQ (reference sequence). The CDR3 reads CASSLPRQGPDTQYF. The CDR3 DNA reads TGTGCCAGCAGCTTACCGCGACAGGGCCCAGATACGCAGTATTTT. Combining the CDR3 with reference TRBV7-9 and TRBJ2-3 gives the whole variable domain DTGVSQNPRHKITKRGQNVTFRCDPISEHNRLYWYRQTLGQGPEFLTYFQNEAQLEKSRLLSDRFSAERPKGSFSTLEIQRTEQGDSAMYLCASSLPRQGPDTQYFGPGTRLTVL.

The CDR3 spells CASSSSTGLPSYNEQFF. In DNA form, the CDR3 reads TGTGCCAGCAGCTCATCTACGGGACTACCCTCCTACAATGAGCAGTTCTTC. The chain employs TRBV5-6 and TRBJ2-1; TRBD2 aligns across 7 bases. CDR3 length: 17 residues. Germline V gene lookup returns CDR1 SGHDT and CDR2 YYEEEE. Trimming cost V 3 bases and J 0 bases; bases outside gene matches: 9.

The V and J genes are TRBV4-1 and TRBJ2-2; a weak D match, TRBD1 (8 bases). Trimming stripped 3 bases from V and 1 base from J, with 12 bases between. CDR3 length equals 16 residues. Germline lookup yields CDR1 MGHRA and CDR2 YSYEKL. In DNA form, the CDR3 reads TGCGCCAGCAGCCAGAACAGGGGGGGGAACACCGGGGAGCTGTTTTTT. Residues: CASSQNRGGNTGELFF.

The sample holds one count of this clone. The rearrangement links TRBV7-9 to TRBJ2-3; 12 bases line up with TRBD2. The CDR3 runs to 16 residues. The J segment lost 4 bases and the V segment lost 1 base, leaving 3 bases of the junction unmatched. Germline-derived CDR1 and CDR2 are SEHNR and FQNEAQ (reference sequence). CDR3 loop: CASSLVLAGGPDTQYF. DNA for the CDR3: TGTGCCAGCAGCTTAGTACTAGCGGGAGGACCAGATACGCAGTATTTT.

The chain combines TRBV19 with TRBJ2-2; possibly TRBD2 for D (6 bases). V was clipped by 1 base and J by 6 bases, with 9 bases between them. CDR3 length: 14 amino acids. Germline V gene sequence: CDR1 LNHDA, CDR2 SQIVND (reference sequence). The CDR3 DNA sequence: TGTGCCAGTAGTATAGTTGCGGGACCCGGGGAGCTGTTTTTT. Residues: CASSIVAGPGELFF. The entire variable domain, with the rest obtained from reference TRBV19 and TRBJ2-2, is as follows: DGGITQSPKYLFRKEGQNVTLSCEQNLNHDAMYWYRQDPGQGLRLIYYSQIVNDFQKGDIAEGYSVSREKKESFPLTVTSAQKNPTAFYLCASSIVAGPGELFFGEGSRLTVL.

This clone was seen once. The chain links TRBV5-1 to TRBJ1-3; D not certain. The CDR3 contains 13 residues. CDR1 and CDR2 (germline): SGHRS, YFSETQ. The V and J ends lost 5 bases and 3 bases respectively, with 9 bases between them. Written as DNA, the CDR3 is TGCGCCAGCAGTATATCCGGTGGAAACACCATATATTTT. This codes for CASSISGGNTIYF. Using reference TRBV5-1 and TRBJ1-3 for the parts outside the CDR3, the full variable domain is KAGVTQTPRYLIKTRGQQVTLSCSPISGHRSVSWYQQTPGQGLQFLFEYFSETQRNKGNFPGRFSGRQFSNSRSEMNVSTLELGDSALYLCASSISGGNTIYFGEGSWLTVV.

The CDR3 sequence is CASSARQGAVAEAFF. The CDR3 nucleotides are TGTGCCAGCAGCGCCAGACAGGGGGCGGTGGCTGAAGCTTTCTTT. V is TRBV5-4 and J is TRBJ1-1; 10 nucleotides agree with TRBD1. V shed 4 bases and J 6 bases; nucleotides not matched to a gene: 9. The CDR3 loop spans 15 amino acids. Germline CDR1 SGHNT, CDR2 YYREEE (reference sequence).

The chain recombines TRBV28 with TRBJ2-2, with 9 nucleotides matching TRBD2. The CDR3 is 14 amino acids. Germline trimming cut 4 bases from V and 5 bases from J; bases unmatched to any gene: 2. Germline V CDR1 and CDR2: MDHEN, SYDVKM. The CDR3 here is CASSSSGGTGELFF. Written as DNA, the CDR3 is TGTGCCAGCAGTTCCAGCGGGGGGACCGGGGAGCTGTTTTTT.

The V call is TRBV2, the J call TRBJ2-4; TRBD1 might be the D (5 bases). CDR1 SNHLY and CDR2 FYNNEI come from the germline V gene. V lost 11 bases, J lost 8 bases, and 19 bases lay in between. This CDR3 region has 13 residues. The CDR3 is CACTYKSRDIQYF. Written as DNA, the CDR3 is TGTGCCTGCACCTATAAGTCCAGGGACATTCAGTACTTC.

The count of this clone is one. The chain links TRBV6-6 to TRBJ1-2; 7 nucleotides agree with TRBD1. This CDR3 is built from 13 residues. The J segment lost 8 bases and the V segment lost 5 bases, leaving 8 bases of the junction unmatched. CDR1 is MNHNY, CDR2 SVGAGI, per germline (reference sequence). The CDR3, as DNA: TGTGCCAGCAGTCTCTTGACAGGGAAGGGCTACACCTTC. Amino acids: CASSLLTGKGYTF.

The CDR3 loop reads CASTRSAVYSNQPQHF. The CDR3 region has the DNA TGTGCCAGTACCAGGTCAGCGGTGTATAGCAATCAGCCCCAGCATTTT. The chain is built from TRBV19 and TRBJ1-5; no clear D. V was trimmed by 7 bases and J by 0 bases, leaving 16 bases between them. The CDR3 is 16 amino acids. Looked up from germline, CDR1 is LNHDA and CDR2 is SQIVND (reference sequence).

The rearrangement uses TRBV25-1 and TRBJ2-1; D is possibly TRBD1 (5 bases). The ends were cut back, 1 base at V and 1 base at J, with 8 bases in the middle. Germline loops: CDR1 MGHDK, CDR2 SYGVNS. This CDR3 contains 15 residues. The CDR3 here is CASSEFKGSYNEQFF. The CDR3, as DNA: TGTGCCAGCAGTGAATTTAAGGGGTCCTACAATGAGCAGTTCTTC.